This TCR beta chain is from a study of blood T cells in healthy people across ages. Findings of the study overall: Age brought a roughly linear fall in TCR beta diversity measured per million T cells. Among long-lived donors, naive CD4+ cells were more numerous and diversity higher than in aged donors.

This clonotype was picked up many times. Its antigen is unknown. Then a second PCR, running roughly 7 to 11 cycles, was carried out with a sample-barcoded 5' primer and a J-beta primer mix. TCRdb re-analysed the 5' RACE reads in MiXCR, keeping a single row per CDR3 protein. The profile shows about 640,000 distinct CDR3 sequences, about 30% of them singletons. The V and J ends lost 4 bases and 4 bases, in that order; junction bases with no gene match: 10. The length of the CDR3 is 15 residues. CDR1 is SGHNT and CDR2 is YYREEE in the germline V gene (reference sequence). The rearrangement links TRBV5-4 to TRBJ2-7; 8 nucleotides match TRBD1. Sequencing used blood. This receptor was identified in a woman older than 75 in good health. The CDR3: CASSVGQGLYYEQYF. DNA for the CDR3: TGTGCCAGCAGCGTAGGACAGGGCCTTTATTACGAGCAGTACTTC.